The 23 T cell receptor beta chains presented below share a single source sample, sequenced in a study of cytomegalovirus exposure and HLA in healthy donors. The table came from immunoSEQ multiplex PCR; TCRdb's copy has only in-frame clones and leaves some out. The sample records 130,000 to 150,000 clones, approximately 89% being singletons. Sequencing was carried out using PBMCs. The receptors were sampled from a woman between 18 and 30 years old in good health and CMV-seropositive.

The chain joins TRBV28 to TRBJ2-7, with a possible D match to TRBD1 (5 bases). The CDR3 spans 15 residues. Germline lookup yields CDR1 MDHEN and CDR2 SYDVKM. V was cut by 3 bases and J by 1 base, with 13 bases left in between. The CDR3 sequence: CASSFRGRVSYEQYF. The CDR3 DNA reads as TGTGCCAGCAGTTTTCGAGGCAGGGTGTCCTACGAGCAGTACTTC.

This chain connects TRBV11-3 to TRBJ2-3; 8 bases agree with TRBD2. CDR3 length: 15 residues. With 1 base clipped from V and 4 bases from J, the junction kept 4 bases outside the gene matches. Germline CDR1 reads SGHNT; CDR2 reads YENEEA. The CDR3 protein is CASSLGGGTADTQYF. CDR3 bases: TGTGCCAGCAGCTTAGGCGGGGGGACCGCAGATACGCAGTATTTT.

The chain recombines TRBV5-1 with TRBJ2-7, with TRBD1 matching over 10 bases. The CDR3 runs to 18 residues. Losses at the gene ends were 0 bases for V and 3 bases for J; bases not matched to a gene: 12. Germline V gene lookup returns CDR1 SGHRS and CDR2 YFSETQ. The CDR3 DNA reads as TGCGCCAGCAGCTTGGGGGATGGGACAGGGGTCGAAGACTACGAGCAGTACTTC. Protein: CASSLGDGTGVEDYEQYF. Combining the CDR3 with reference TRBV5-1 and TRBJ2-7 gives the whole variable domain KAGVTQTPRYLIKTRGQQVTLSCSPISGHRSVSWYQQTPGQGLQFLFEYFSETQRNKGNFPGRFSGRQFSNSRSEMNVSTLELGDSALYLCASSLGDGTGVEDYEQYFGPGTRLTVT.

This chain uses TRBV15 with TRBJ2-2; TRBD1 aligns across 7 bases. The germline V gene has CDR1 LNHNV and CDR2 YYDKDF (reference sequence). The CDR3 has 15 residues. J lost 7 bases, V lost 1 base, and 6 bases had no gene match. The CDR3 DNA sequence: TGTGCCACCAGCAGAGGTGACAGGGTCAGCGGGGAGCTGTTTTTT. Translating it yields CATSRGDRVSGELFF.

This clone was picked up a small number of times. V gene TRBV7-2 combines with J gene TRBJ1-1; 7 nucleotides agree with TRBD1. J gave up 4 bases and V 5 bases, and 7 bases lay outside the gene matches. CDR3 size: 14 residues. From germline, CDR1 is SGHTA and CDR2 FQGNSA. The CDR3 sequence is CASSLRQGVTEAFF. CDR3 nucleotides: TGTGCCAGCAGCCTTCGACAGGGAGTCACTGAAGCTTTCTTT.

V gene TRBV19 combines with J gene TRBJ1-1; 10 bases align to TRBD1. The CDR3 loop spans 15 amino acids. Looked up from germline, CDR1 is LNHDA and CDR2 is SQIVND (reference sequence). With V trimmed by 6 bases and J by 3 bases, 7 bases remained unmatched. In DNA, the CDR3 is TGTGCCAGTAGCCCCGGGACAGGGGTGTACACTGAAGCTTTCTTT. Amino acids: CASSPGTGVYTEAFF.

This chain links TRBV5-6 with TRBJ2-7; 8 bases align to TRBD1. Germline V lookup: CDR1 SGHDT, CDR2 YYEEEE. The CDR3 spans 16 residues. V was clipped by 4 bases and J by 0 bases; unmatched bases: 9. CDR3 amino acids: CASSTSRDRSSYEQYF. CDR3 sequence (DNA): TGTGCCAGCAGCACTTCCCGGGACAGGTCCTCCTACGAGCAGTACTTC.

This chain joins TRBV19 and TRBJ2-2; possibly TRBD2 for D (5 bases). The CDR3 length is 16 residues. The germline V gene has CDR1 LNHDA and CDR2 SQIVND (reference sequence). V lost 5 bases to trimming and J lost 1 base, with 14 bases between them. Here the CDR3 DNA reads TGTGCCAGTAGTCCAACCGGGAAGAAGAACACCGGGGAGCTGTTTTTT. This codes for CASSPTGKKNTGELFF.

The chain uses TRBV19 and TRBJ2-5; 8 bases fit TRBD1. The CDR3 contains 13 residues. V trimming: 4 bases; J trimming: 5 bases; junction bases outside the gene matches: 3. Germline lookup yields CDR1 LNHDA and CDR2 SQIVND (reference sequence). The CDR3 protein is CASSTRQGETQYF. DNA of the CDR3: TGTGCCAGTAGTACCCGACAGGGGGAGACCCAGTACTTC.

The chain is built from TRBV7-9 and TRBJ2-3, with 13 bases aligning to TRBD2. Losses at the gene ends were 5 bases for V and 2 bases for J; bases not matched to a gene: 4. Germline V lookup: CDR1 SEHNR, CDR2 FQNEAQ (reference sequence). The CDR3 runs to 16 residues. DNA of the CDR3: TGTGCCAGCAGCCGCGGACTAGCGGGGGTCACAGATACGCAGTATTTT. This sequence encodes CASSRGLAGVTDTQYF.

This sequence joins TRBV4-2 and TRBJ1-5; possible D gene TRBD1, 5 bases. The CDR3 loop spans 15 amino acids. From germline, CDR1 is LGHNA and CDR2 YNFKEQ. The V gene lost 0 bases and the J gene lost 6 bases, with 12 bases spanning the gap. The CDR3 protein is CASSQDDSVTQPQHF. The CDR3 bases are TGTGCCAGCAGCCAAGATGACAGTGTGACTCAGCCCCAGCATTTT.

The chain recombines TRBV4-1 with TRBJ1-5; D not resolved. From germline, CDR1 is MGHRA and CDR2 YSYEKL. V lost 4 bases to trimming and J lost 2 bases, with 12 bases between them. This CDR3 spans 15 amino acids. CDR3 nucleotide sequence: TGCGCCAGCAGCCCTACCTTTCTGGGCAATCAGCCCCAGCATTTT. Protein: CASSPTFLGNQPQHF.

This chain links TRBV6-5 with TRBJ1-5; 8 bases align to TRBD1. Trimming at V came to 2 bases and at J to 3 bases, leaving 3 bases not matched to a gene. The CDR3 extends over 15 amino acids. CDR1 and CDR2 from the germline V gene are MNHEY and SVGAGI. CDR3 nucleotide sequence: TGTGCCAGCAGTTACGGGACAGGCAACAATCAGCCCCAGCATTTT. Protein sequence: CASSYGTGNNQPQHF.

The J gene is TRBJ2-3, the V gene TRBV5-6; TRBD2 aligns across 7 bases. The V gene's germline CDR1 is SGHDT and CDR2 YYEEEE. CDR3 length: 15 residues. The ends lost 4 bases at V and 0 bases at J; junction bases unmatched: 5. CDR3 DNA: TGTGCCAGCAGCCGGGGGGAACTGAGCACAGATACGCAGTATTTT. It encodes CASSRGELSTDTQYF.

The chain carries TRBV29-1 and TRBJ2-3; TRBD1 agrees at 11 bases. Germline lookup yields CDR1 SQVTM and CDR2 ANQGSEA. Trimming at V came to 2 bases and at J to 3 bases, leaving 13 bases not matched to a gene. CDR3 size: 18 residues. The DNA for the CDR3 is TGCAGCGTTGAAATTCGGGACAGGGGGACCAGCTCGACAGATACGCAGTATTTT. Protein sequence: CSVEIRDRGTSSTDTQYF.

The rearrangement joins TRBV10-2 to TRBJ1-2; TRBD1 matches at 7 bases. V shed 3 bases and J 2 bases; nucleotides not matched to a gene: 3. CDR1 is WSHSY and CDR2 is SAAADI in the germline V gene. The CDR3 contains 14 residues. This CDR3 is CASSDQTGNYGYTF. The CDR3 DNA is TGCGCCAGCAGTGACCAGACAGGGAACTATGGCTACACCTTC.

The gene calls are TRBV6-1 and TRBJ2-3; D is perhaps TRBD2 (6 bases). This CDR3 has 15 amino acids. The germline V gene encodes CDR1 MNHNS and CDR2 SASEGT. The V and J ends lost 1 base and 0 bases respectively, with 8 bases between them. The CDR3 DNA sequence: TGTGCCAGCAGTGAAGGGACTACTAGCACAGATACGCAGTATTTT. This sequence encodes CASSEGTTSTDTQYF.

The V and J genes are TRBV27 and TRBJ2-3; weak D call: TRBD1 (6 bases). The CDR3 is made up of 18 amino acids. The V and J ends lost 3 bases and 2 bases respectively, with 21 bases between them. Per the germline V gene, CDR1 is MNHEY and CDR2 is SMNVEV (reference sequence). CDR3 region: CASSFLQGRATITDTQYF. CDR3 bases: TGTGCCAGCAGTTTCCTCCAGGGGCGAGCCACTATCACAGATACGCAGTATTTT.

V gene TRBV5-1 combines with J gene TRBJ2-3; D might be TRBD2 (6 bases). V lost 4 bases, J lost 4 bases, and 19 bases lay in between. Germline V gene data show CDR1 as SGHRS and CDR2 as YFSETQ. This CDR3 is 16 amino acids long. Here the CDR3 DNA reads TGCGCCAGCAGCATCCTCTCCGGGGGTAGCGCAGATACGCAGTATTTT. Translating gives CASSILSGGSADTQYF.

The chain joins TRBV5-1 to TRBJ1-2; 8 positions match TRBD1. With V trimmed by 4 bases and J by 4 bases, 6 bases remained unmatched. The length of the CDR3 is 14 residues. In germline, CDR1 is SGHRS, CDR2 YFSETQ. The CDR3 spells CASSGQGFSYGYTF. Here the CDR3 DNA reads TGCGCCAGCAGCGGACAGGGCTTTTCCTATGGCTACACCTTC.

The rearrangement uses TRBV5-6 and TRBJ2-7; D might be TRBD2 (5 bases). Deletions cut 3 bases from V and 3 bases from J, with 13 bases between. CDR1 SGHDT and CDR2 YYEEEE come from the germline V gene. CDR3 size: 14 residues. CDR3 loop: CASSSRRASYEQYF. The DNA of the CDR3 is TGTGCCAGCAGCTCGAGGCGGGCCAGCTACGAGCAGTACTTC.

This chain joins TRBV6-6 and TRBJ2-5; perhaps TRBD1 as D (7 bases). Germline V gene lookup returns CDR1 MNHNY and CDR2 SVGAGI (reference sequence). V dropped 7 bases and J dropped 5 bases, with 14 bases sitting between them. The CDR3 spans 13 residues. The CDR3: CASIGPGGETQYF. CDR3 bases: TGTGCCAGCATCGGACCAGGGGGGGAGACCCAGTACTTC.

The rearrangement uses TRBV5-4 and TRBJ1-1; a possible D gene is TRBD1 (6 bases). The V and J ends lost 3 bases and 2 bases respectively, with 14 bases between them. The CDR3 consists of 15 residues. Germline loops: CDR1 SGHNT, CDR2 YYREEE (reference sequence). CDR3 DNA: TGTGCCAGCAGCTCACTACTGACAGGCAACACTGAAGCTTTCTTT. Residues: CASSSLLTGNTEAFF.